The present T cell receptor beta chain was sequenced within a study of T cell responses to AZD1222 COVID-19 vaccine. A remark on this clone: Antigen specificity is unknown.

Overall study results and limits: Females outnumbered males among donors, who were mostly white British; clonal diversity was possibly underestimated. Vaccination with two AZD1222 doses was followed by a rise in Spike-specific TCR breadth and depth. No day 14 peak samples; only post-peak repertoires were characterized.

CDR1 SGHDN and CDR2 FVKESK come from the germline V gene. The CDR3 sequence is 12 residues long. V was trimmed by 5 bases and J by 3 bases, leaving 8 bases between them. Profiled with immunoSEQ multiplex PCR; TCRdb holds only in-frame clones, not every one. The data contain under 200,000 clones, about 91% of them singletons. The chain recombines TRBV14 with TRBJ2-7; D gene uncertain. The sequencing used peripheral blood, collected on day 0 of MenACWY control vaccination. The origin of this receptor is an adult in good health. CDR3 nucleotides: TGTGCCAGCAGCGTTCATCACTACGAGCAGTACTTC. Translating gives CASSVHHYEQYF.